This T cell receptor (beta chain) is from a study of cytomegalovirus exposure and HLA in healthy donors. In the case of this clone: What it binds is unknown.

Regarding the study as a whole: With later analysis, a missense DCLRE1C variant became linked to TCR beta V- and J-gene trimming. Most of the CMV-associated TCR beta chains (in a later analysis) appeared to be HLA-restricted. Investigators reported fewer than 200 TCR beta chains as tied to cytomegalovirus. Previous analysis showed most TCR beta V segments were productive about 90% or about 30% of the time.

Germline-derived CDR1 and CDR2 are SGHAT and FQNNGV. V lost 5 bases and J lost 3; bases outside the gene matches: 9. CDR3 size: 15 residues. Amplification used 60 Vbeta primers and 13 Jbeta primers. This table comes from immunoSEQ multiplex PCR, and its TCRdb copy is limited to in-frame clones, with some not included. This table has 120,000 to 150,000 clones, more than 60% appearing once. The chain links TRBV11-2 to TRBJ1-1; 7 nucleotides agree with TRBD1. This clonotype originated in a man aged 40-49 years in good health and CMV-seropositive. Input material: PBMCs. Here the CDR3 reads CASSRTNRGYTEAFF. The CDR3 DNA reads as TGTGCCAGCAGCCGGACGAACAGGGGTTACACTGAAGCTTTCTTT.